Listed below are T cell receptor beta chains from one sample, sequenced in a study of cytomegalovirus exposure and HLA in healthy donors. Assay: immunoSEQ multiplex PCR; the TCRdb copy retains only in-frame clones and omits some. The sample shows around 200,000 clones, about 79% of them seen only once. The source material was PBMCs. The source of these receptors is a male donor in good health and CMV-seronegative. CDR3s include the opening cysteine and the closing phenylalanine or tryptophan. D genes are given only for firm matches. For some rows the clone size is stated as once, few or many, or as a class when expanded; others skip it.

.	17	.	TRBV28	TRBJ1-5	TGTGCCAGCAGTTTAGTCGTCGGGGTGAGGGGGTATCAGCCCCAGCATTTT	CASSLVVGVRGYQPQHF
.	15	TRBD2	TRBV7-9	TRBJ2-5	TGTGCCAGCAGCTGGACTAGCGGGCAACAAGAGACCCAGTACTTC	CASSWTSGQQETQYF
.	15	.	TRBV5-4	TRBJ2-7	TGTGCCAGCAGCTTGGCCACGGGAGCACCCTACGAGCAGTACTTC	CASSLATGAPYEQYF
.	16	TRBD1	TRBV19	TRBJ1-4	TGTGCCAGTAGTATCGGGACAGGGAGTATGAGTGAAAAACTGTTTTTT	CASSIGTGSMSEKLFF
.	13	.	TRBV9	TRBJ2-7	TGTGCCAGCAGCGATGGACAGTCCTACGAGCAGTACTTC	CASSDGQSYEQYF
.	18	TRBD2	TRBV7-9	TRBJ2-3	TGTGCCAGCAGCTTAGTGAGATGGGGTAGCGGGAGTGCGGATACGCAGTATTTT	CASSLVRWGSGSADTQYF
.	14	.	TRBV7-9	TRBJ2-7	TGTGCCATTACGACCGCGACAGGTTTCTACGAGCAGTACTTC	CAITTATGFYEQYF
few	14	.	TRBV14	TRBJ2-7	TGTGCCAGCAGCCAAGGGGGGACATACTACGAGCAGTACTTC	CASSQGGTYYEQYF
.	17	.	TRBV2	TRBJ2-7	TGTGCCAGCAGTGAAGCGTGGCGGGCAAGAACTTCCTACGAGCAGTACTTC	CASSEAWRARTSYEQYF
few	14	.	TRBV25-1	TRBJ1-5	TGTGCCAGCAGTGAATGGGGGGACAATCAGCCCCAGCATTTT	CASSEWGDNQPQHF
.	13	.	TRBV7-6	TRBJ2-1	TGTGCCAGCAGCTTGGGGGCCTCTAGCGAGCAGTTCTTC	CASSLGASSEQFF
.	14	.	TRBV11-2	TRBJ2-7	TGTGCCAGCAGCCCTGTGCAGGGGCCCTACGAGCAGTACTTC	CASSPVQGPYEQYF
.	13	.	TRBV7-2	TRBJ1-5	TGTGCCAGCAGCTCAAATAGCAATCAGCCCCAGCATTTT	CASSSNSNQPQHF
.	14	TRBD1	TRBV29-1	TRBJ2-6	TGCAGCGTTGAGCTGACAGGGGGGGCCAACGTCCTGACTTTC	CSVELTGGANVLTF
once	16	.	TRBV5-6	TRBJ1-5	TGTGCCAGCAGCTTGGGGGCAGGGGCTCTCAATCAGCCCCAGCATTTT	CASSLGAGALNQPQHF
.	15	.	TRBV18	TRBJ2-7	TGTGCCAGCTCCCCGGGGGGCAGTAGTAGATACGAGCAGTACTTC	CASSPGGSSRYEQYF
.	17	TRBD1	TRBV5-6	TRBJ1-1	TGTGCCAGCAGCCTCCGTGGGACAGGGGTTCGGGTCACTGAAGCTTTCTTT	CASSLRGTGVRVTEAFF
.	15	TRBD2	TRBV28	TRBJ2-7	TGTGCCAGCAGTTTGAATAGCGGGGTTCGCTACGAGCAGTACTTC	CASSLNSGVRYEQYF
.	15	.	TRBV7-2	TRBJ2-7	TGTGCCAGCAGCTTAAAGGGGAGGATTATCTACGAGCAGTACTTC	CASSLKGRIIYEQYF
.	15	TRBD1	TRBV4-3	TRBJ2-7	TGCGCCAGCAGCCAAGAGACAGGGTTCGCCTACGAGCAGTACTTC	CASSQETGFAYEQYF
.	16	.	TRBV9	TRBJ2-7	TGTGCCAGCAGCGTAGGGGGGGCTAGCGGTACCTACGAGCAGTACTTC	CASSVGGASGTYEQYF
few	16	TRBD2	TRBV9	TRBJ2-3	TGTGCCAGCAGCGTGGGACTAGCGGATCCTCTGGATACGCAGTATTTT	CASSVGLADPLDTQYF
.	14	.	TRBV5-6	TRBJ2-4	TGTGCCAGCAGCTTGAAGGGGGTAGAGAACATTCAGTACTTC	CASSLKGVENIQYF
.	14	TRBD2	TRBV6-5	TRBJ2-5	TGTGCCAGCAGTTACCGGGGGGGCCCGGAGACCCAGTACTTC	CASSYRGGPETQYF
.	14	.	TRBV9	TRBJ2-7	TGTGCCAGCGGGCCCTCCGGGAACCCCTACGAGCAGTACTTC	CASGPSGNPYEQYF
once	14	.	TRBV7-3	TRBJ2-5	TGTGCCAGCAGCTTAACCGGACAGCAAGAGACCCAGTACTTC	CASSLTGQQETQYF
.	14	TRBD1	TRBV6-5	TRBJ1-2	TGTGCCAGCAGTAACTCGGGACAGGGAAGAGGCTACACCTTC	CASSNSGQGRGYTF
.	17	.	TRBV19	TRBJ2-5	TGTGCCAGTAGTATACGCCAAGGGGTGCCGGATCCAGAGACCCAGTACTTC	CASSIRQGVPDPETQYF
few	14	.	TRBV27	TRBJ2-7	TGTGCCAGCAGTTCGATATTGGACAGCGACGAGCAGTACTTC	CASSSILDSDEQYF
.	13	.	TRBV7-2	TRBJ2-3	TGTGCCAGCAGCTCAAGGGGTCGGGATACGCAGTATTTT	CASSSRGRDTQYF
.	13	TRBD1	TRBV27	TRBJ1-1	TGTGCCAGCAGGGACAGGGTTCGCACTGAAGCTTTCTTT	CASRDRVRTEAFF
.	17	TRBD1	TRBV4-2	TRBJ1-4	TGTGCCAGCAGCCCCAACCCATCGACAGGGGGCGATGAAAAACTGTTTTTT	CASSPNPSTGGDEKLFF
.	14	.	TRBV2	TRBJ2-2	TGTGCCAGCAGTGAAGGGCAGGGGTACGGGGAGCTGTTTTTT	CASSEGQGYGELFF
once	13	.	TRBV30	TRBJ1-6	TGTGCCCGCGGGGGGGCGAATAATTCACCCCTCCACTTT	CARGGANNSPLHF
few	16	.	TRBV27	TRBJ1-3	TGTGCCAGAACGACAGGCCCCTTAATCTCTGGAAACACCATATATTTT	CARTTGPLISGNTIYF
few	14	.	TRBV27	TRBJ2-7	TGTGCCAGCAGTTTATCGGGCAGGGCCTACGAGCAGTACTTC	CASSLSGRAYEQYF
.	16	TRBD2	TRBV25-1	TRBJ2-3	TGTGCCAGCGCCCGTAGAAGCGGGAGCGGCACAGATACGCAGTATTTT	CASARRSGSGTDTQYF
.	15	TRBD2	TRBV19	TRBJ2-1	TGTGCCAGTAGTGCCAGGACTAGCGGGAGGGGTGAGCAGTTCTTC	CASSARTSGRGEQFF
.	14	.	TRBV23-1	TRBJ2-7	TGCGCCAGCAGTCAGGTCGAGCCGCGAACCGAGCAGTACTTC	CASSQVEPRTEQYF
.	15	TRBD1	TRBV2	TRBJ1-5	TGTGCCAGCAGCGGAGGGACAGGCTTCAATCAGCCCCAGCATTTT	CASSGGTGFNQPQHF
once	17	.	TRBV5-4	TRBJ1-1	TGTGCCAGCAGCTGGGGGGTGAGGGTGCTAGTGAACACTGAAGCTTTCTTT	CASSWGVRVLVNTEAFF
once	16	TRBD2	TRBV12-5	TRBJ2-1	TGTGCTAGTGGTTTGAGGCTAGCGGGAGGTCGCAATGAGCAGTTCTTC	CASGLRLAGGRNEQFF
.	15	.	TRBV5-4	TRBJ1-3	TGTGCCAGCAGCTTGACCGGGTTCGGTGGAAACACCATATATTTT	CASSLTGFGGNTIYF
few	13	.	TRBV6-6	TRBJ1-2	TGTGCCAGCAGTTACGTCGAACAGGATGGCTACACCTTC	CASSYVEQDGYTF
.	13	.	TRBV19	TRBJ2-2	TGTGCCAGTAGTATGAGCCAAGCCGGGGAGCTGTTTTTT	CASSMSQAGELFF
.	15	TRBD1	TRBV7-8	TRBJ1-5	TGTGCCAGCAGCTGGGGGACAGGGGGAGATCAGCCCCAGCATTTT	CASSWGTGGDQPQHF